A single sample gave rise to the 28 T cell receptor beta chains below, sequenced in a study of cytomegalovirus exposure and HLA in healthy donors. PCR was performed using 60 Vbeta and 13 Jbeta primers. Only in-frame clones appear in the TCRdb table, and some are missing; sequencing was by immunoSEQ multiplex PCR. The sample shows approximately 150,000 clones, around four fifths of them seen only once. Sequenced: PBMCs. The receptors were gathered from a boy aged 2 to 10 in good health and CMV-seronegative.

This CDR3 reads CASSEKEYQAQFF. For the CDR3, the DNA is TGTGCCAGCAGTGAAAAAGAATATCAGGCCCAGTTCTTC. This chain connects TRBV6-1 to TRBJ2-1; D gene unclear. CDR1 is MNHNS and CDR2 is SASEGT in the germline V gene. V was clipped by 2 bases and J by 13 bases, with 15 bases between them. This CDR3 region has 13 residues.

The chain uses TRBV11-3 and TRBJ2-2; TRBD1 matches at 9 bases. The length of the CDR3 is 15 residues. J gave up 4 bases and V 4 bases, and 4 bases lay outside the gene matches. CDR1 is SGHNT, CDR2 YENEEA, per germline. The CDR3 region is CASSSGTGRTGELFF. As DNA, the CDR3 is TGTGCCAGCAGCTCCGGGACAGGGCGCACCGGGGAGCTGTTTTTT.

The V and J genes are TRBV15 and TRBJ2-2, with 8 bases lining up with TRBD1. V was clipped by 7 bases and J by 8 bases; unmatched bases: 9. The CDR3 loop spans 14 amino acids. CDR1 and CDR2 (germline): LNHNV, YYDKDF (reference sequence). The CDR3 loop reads CATKAGGVTGELFF. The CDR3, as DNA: TGTGCCACCAAGGCAGGGGGCGTTACGGGGGAGCTGTTTTTT.

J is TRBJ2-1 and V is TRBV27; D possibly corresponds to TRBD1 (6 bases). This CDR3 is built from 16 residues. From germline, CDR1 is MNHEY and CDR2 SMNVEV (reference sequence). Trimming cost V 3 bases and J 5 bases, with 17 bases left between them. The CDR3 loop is CASSFWRTDKNNEQFF. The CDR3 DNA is TGTGCCAGCAGTTTCTGGAGGACAGACAAAAACAATGAGCAGTTCTTC.

The CDR3 loop reads CASSLMLGQGARQPQHF. The CDR3 DNA reads as TGTGCCAGCAGCTTAATGCTGGGACAGGGGGCCAGGCAGCCCCAGCATTTT. The chain has TRBV7-2 and TRBJ1-5, with 12 bases identical to TRBD1. The length of the CDR3 is 17 residues. Germline trimming cut 2 bases from V and 7 bases from J; bases unmatched to any gene: 9. From germline, CDR1 is SGHTA and CDR2 FQGNSA.

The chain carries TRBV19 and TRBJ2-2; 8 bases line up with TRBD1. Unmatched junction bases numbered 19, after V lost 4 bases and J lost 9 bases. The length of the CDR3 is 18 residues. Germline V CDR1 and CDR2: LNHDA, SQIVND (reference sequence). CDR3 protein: CASSKPTGTGTPARELFF. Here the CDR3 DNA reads TGTGCCAGTAGTAAGCCTACCGGGACAGGCACCCCGGCGAGGGAGCTGTTTTTT.

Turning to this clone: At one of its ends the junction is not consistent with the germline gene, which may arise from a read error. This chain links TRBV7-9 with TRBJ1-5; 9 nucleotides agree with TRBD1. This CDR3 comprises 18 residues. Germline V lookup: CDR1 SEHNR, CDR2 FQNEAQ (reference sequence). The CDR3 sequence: CSSSQANMGQGGNQPQHF. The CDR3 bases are TGTTCCAGCAGCCAAGCAAATATGGGACAGGGAGGCAATCAGCCCCAGCATTTT.

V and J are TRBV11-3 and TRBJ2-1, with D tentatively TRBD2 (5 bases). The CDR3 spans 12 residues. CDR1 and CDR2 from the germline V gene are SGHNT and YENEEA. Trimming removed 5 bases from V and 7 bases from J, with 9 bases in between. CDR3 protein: CASSPPGNEQFF. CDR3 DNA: TGTGCCAGCAGCCCCCCGGGGAATGAGCAGTTCTTC.

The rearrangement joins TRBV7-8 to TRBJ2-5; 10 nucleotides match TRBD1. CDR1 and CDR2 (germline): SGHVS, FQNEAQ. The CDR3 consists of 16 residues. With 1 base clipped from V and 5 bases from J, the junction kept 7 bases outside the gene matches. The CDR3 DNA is TGTGCCAGCAGCTTAGTAGGGGACAGGGGACGGGAGACCCAGTACTTC. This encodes CASSLVGDRGRETQYF.

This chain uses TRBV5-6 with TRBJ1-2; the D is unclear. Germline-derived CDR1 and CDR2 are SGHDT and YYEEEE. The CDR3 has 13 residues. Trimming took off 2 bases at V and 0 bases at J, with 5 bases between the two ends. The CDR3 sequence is CASSLHANYGYTF. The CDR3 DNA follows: TGTGCCAGCAGCTTACATGCTAACTATGGCTACACCTTC.

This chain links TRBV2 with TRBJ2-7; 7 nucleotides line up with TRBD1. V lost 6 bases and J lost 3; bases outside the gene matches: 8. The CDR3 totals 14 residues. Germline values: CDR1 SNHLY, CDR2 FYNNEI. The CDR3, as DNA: TGTGCCAGCAGCGAGGACGCAGGGGGCTACGAGCAGTACTTC. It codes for CASSEDAGGYEQYF.

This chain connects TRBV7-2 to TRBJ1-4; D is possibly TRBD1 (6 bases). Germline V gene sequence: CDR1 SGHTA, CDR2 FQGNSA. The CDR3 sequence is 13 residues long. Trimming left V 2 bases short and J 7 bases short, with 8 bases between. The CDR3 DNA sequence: TGTGCCAGCAGCTTAAGGGGGAGTGAAAAACTGTTTTTT. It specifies CASSLRGSEKLFF.

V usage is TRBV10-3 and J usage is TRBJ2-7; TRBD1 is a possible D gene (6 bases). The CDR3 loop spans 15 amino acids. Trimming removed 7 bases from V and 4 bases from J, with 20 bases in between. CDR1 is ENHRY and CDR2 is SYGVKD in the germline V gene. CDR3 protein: CAIKADQGLPYEQYF. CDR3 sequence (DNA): TGTGCCATCAAGGCGGACCAGGGGTTGCCTTACGAGCAGTACTTC.

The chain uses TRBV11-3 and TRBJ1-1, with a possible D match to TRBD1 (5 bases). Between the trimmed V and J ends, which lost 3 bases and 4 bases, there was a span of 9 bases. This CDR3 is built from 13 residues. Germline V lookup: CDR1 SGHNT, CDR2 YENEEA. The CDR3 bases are TGTGCCAGCAGCTTGTTTCAGGGCACTGAAGCTTTCTTT. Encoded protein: CASSLFQGTEAFF. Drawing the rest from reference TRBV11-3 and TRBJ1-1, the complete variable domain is EAGVVQSPRYKIIEKKQPVAFWCNPISGHNTLYWYLQNLGQGPELLIRYENEEAVDDSQLPKDRFSAERLKGVDSTLKIQPAELGDSAVYLCASSLFQGTEAFFGQGTRLTVV.

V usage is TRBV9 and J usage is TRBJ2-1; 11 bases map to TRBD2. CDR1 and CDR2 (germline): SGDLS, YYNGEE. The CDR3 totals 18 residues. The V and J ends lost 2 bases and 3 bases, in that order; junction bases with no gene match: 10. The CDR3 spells CASSVLAGGPGFYNEQFF. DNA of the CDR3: TGTGCCAGCAGCGTCCTAGCGGGAGGCCCAGGTTTCTACAATGAGCAGTTCTTC.

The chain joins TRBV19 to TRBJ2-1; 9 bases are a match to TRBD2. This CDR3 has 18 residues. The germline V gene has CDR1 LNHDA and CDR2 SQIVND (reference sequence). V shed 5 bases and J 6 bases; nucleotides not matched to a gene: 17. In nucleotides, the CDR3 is TGTGCCAGTAGTTTGCCCCCTATATTTAGCGGGAGTTTCAATGAGCAGTTCTTC. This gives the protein CASSLPPIFSGSFNEQFF.

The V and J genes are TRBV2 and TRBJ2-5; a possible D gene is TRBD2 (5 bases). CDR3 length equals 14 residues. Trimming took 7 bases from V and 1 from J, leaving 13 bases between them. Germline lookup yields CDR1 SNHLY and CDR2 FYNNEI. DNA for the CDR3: TGTGCCAGCACTATAAAGGGAGCCCAAGAGACCCAGTACTTC. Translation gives CASTIKGAQETQYF. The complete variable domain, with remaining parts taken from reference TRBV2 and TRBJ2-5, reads EPEVTQTPSHQVTQMGQEVILRCVPISNHLYFYWYRQILGQKVEFLVSFYNNEISEKSEIFDDQFSVERPDGSNFTLKIRSTKLEDSAMYFCASTIKGAQETQYFGPGTRLLVL.

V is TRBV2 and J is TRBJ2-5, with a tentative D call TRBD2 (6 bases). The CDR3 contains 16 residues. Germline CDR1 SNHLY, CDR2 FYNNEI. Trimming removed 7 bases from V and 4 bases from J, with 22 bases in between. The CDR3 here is CASIRSFWAGLETQYF. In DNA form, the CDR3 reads TGTGCCAGCATCAGGTCCTTTTGGGCGGGGTTAGAGACCCAGTACTTC.

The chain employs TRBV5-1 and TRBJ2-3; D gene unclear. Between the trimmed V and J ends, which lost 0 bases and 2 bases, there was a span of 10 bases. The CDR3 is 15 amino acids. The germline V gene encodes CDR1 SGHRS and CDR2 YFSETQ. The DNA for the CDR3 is TGCGCCAGCAGCTTGGAACACAGAAACACAGATACGCAGTATTTT. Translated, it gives CASSLEHRNTDTQYF.

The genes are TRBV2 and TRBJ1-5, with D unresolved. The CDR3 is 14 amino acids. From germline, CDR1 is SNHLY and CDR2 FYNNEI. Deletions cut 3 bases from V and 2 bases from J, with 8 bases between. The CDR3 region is CASSDGKGNQPQHF. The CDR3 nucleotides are TGTGCCAGCAGTGACGGGAAAGGCAATCAGCCCCAGCATTTT.

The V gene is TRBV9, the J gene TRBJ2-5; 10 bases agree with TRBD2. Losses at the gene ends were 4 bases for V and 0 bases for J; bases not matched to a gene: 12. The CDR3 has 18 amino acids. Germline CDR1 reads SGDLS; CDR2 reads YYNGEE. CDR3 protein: CASSPRGLAGVYQETQYF. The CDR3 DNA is TGTGCCAGCAGCCCCCGCGGGCTAGCGGGAGTGTACCAAGAGACCCAGTACTTC.

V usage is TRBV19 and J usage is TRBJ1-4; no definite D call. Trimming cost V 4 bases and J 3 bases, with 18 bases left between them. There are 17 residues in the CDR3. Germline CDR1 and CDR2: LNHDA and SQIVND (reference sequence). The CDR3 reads CASSNWEDPFANEKLFF. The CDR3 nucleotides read TGTGCCAGTAGTAATTGGGAGGACCCCTTTGCTAATGAAAAACTGTTTTTT.

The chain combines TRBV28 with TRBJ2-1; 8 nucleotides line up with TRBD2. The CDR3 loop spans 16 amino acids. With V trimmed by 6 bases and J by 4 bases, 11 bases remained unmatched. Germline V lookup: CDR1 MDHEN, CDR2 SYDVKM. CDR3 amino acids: CASSLSGGPLYNEQFF. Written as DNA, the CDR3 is TGTGCCAGCAGCCTATCGGGGGGGCCTCTGTACAATGAGCAGTTCTTC.

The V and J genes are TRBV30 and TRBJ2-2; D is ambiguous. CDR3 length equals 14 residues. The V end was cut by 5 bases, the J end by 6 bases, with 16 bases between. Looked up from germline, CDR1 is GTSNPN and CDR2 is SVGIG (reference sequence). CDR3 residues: CAWYREAKAGELFF. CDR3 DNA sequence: TGTGCCTGGTACCGAGAGGCAAAGGCCGGGGAGCTGTTTTTT.

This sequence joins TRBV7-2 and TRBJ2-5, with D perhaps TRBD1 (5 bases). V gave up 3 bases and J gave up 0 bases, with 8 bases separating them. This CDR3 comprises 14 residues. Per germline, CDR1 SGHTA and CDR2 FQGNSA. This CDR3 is CASSFLTDQETQYF. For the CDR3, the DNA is TGTGCCAGCAGCTTCCTGACAGACCAAGAGACCCAGTACTTC.

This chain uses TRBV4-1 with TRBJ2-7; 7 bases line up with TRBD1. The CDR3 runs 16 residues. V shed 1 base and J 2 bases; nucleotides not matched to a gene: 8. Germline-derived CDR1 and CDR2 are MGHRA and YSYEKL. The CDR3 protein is CASSQGETGLAYEQYF. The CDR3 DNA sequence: TGCGCCAGCAGCCAAGGGGAGACAGGGCTTGCCTACGAGCAGTACTTC.

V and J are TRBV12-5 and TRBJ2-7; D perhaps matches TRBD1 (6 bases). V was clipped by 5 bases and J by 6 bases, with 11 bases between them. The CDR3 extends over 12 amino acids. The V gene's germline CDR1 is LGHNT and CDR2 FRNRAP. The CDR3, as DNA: TGTGCTAGTGGTCATCAAGGGGGCGAGCAGTACTTC. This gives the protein CASGHQGGEQYF. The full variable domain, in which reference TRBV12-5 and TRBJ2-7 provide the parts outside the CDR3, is DARVTQTPRHKVTEMGQEVTMRCQPILGHNTVFWYRQTMMQGLELLAYFRNRAPLDDSGMPKDRFSAEMPDATLATLKIQPSEPRDSAVYFCASGHQGGEQYFGPGTRLTVT.

The CDR3 sequence: CASSLGLAGAVVWETQYF. In nucleotides, the CDR3 is TGCGCCAGCAGCTTGGGACTAGCGGGAGCAGTAGTGTGGGAGACCCAGTACTTC. The rearrangement links TRBV5-1 to TRBJ2-5; 12 bases are a match to TRBD2. Unmatched junction bases numbered 11, after V lost 0 bases and J lost 5 bases. Germline CDR1 and CDR2: SGHRS and YFSETQ. The CDR3 covers 18 residues.